The source of this TCR beta chain is a study of shared clonotypes between healthy human individuals. Background on the study: Aged between 18 and 49, the donors were two women and three men.

Profiled with immunoSEQ multiplex PCR; TCRdb holds only in-frame clones, not every one. This table has around 700,000 clones, approximately 75% appearing once. In this sample, this clone turned up once. The source material was memory CD4+ T cells sorted from blood. Described subset: CD45RA-negative fraction. The receptor was derived from a woman aged 30 to 39 in good health.

CDR3 residues: CASSVRTGSSEKLFF. CDR3 in DNA: TGTGCCAGCAGCGTGAGGACAGGGTCGAGTGAAAAACTGTTTTTT. The rearrangement joins TRBV11-2 to TRBJ1-4; TRBD1 aligns across 8 bases. The CDR3 is made up of 15 amino acids. CDR1 and CDR2 (germline): SGHAT, FQNNGV. The junction had 9 bases not matched to a gene; V was cut back by 5 bases and J by 7 bases.